Listed here are 20 T cell receptor beta chains from one sample, sequenced in a study of a mutant IDH1 vaccine in newly diagnosed glioma. These receptors have no known antigen. Measured with immunoSEQ multiplex PCR; TCRdb has only the in-frame clones, and not every one. Of tens of thousands of clones in the sample, roughly 72% are singletons; the top ten hold 4.9%. Specified time point: week 47, end of study. Vaccination used 300 ug of mutant IDH1 20-mer peptide per dose, with topical imiquimod. The sequencing here drew on PBMCs, taken from a glioma patient whose treatment included an IDH1 peptide vaccine. The receptors derive from a woman in her thirties or forties with glioma. Some clones in this sample may be carry-over from other donors' samples.

V usage is TRBV10-3 and J usage is TRBJ2-3; no reliable D call. Germline CDR1 reads ENHRY; CDR2 reads SYGVKD. CDR3 length: 14 amino acids. Trimming shortened V by 6 bases and J by 0 bases, and 10 bases separated the two germline ends. The CDR3 reads CAISGPTSTDTQYF. For the CDR3, the DNA is TGTGCCATCAGCGGGCCAACTAGCACAGATACGCAGTATTTT.

In this sample, this clone turned up a few times. This rearrangement joins TRBV30 to TRBJ2-7; 12 bases agree with TRBD2. V dropped 4 bases and J dropped 4; count of bases not matched to a gene: 2. The germline V gene has CDR1 GTSNPN and CDR2 SVGIG (reference sequence). The CDR3 sequence is 13 residues long. The CDR3 reads CAWTGLAGYEQYF. The CDR3 bases are TGTGCCTGGACCGGACTAGCGGGGTACGAGCAGTACTTC.

The rearrangement joins TRBV7-9 to TRBJ1-1; no firm D call. CDR3 length: 13 residues. The ends were cut back, 5 bases at V and 2 bases at J, with 9 bases in the middle. CDR1 is SEHNR, CDR2 FQNEAQ, per germline (reference sequence). The CDR3 region is CASSPPGNTEAFF. The CDR3 DNA is TGTGCCAGCAGCCCCCCCGGAAACACTGAAGCTTTCTTT.

The genes are TRBV6-1 and TRBJ2-7; D gene unclear. The germline V and J ends were trimmed by 7 bases and 0 bases, with 7 bases remaining between them. There are 12 residues in the CDR3. In germline, CDR1 is MNHNS, CDR2 SASEGT. The CDR3 sequence: CASMRSSYEQYF. The CDR3, as DNA: TGTGCCAGCATGCGGTCCTCCTACGAGCAGTACTTC.

The chain links TRBV5-1 to TRBJ2-3; 12 bases agree with TRBD2. The CDR3 sequence is 16 residues long. In germline, CDR1 is SGHRS, CDR2 YFSETQ. With 4 bases clipped from V and 5 bases from J, the junction kept 8 bases outside the gene matches. CDR3 DNA: TGCGCCAGCAGCCTTCTAGCGGGGGGGCGTAAAGATACGCAGTATTTT. Residues: CASSLLAGGRKDTQYF.

The chain is built from TRBV6-1 and TRBJ2-1; D gene unclear. CDR3 length: 15 amino acids. Germline CDR1 is MNHNS and CDR2 is SASEGT. V dropped 2 bases and J dropped 4 bases, with 12 bases sitting between them. The CDR3 protein is CASSERSEGYNEQFF. DNA of the CDR3: TGTGCCAGCAGTGAAAGGTCAGAAGGATACAATGAGCAGTTCTTC.

The chain employs TRBV19 and TRBJ2-7, with TRBD1 identical over 10 bases. Germline V gene lookup returns CDR1 LNHDA and CDR2 SQIVND (reference sequence). V gave up 1 base and J gave up 2 bases; unmatched junction bases: 5. The CDR3 length is 16 residues. The CDR3 bases are TGTGCCAGTAGTATAGTGGGGACAGGGGACCCCTACGAGCAGTACTTC. It encodes CASSIVGTGDPYEQYF.

This clone came up once. V usage is TRBV5-5 and J usage is TRBJ1-5; no clear D. The V and J ends lost 1 base and 5 bases respectively, with 10 bases between them. The germline V gene has CDR1 SGHKS and CDR2 YYEKEE (reference sequence). CDR3 size: 14 residues. In DNA form, the CDR3 reads TGTGCCAGCAGCTTGAGTCATAGGGATCAGCCCCAGCATTTT. It is translated as CASSLSHRDQPQHF.

CDR3 bases: TGTGCCACCAGCAGACACCCGGGCACGAACACCGGGGAGCTGTTTTTT. It encodes CATSRHPGTNTGELFF. The chain joins TRBV15 to TRBJ2-2; D is unclear. V lost 2 bases, J lost 0 bases, and 10 bases lay in between. This CDR3 comprises 16 residues. Germline V gene data show CDR1 as LNHNV and CDR2 as YYDKDF (reference sequence).

The chain links TRBV30 to TRBJ1-1, with a possible D match to TRBD1 (5 bases). The germline CDR1 and CDR2 sequences are GTSNPN and SVGIG (reference sequence). V dropped 2 bases and J dropped 1 base, with 8 bases sitting between them. This CDR3 spans 13 amino acids. The CDR3: CAWSRDSNTEAFF. As DNA, the CDR3 is TGTGCCTGGAGTAGGGACTCGAACACTGAAGCTTTCTTT.

This chain joins TRBV5-5 and TRBJ2-7, with D uncertain. Trimming pared 3 bases from V and 2 bases from J, leaving 15 bases between. This CDR3 is built from 15 residues. Germline V gives CDR1 SGHKS, CDR2 YYEKEE (reference sequence). For the CDR3, the DNA is TGTGCCAGCAGCTGGGAACGCGTTCAGGCCTACGAGCAGTACTTC. As protein: CASSWERVQAYEQYF.

This clone was counted a single time. The chain employs TRBV2 and TRBJ1-2, with no clear D. Per germline, CDR1 SNHLY and CDR2 FYNNEI. Trimming cost V 6 bases and J 2 bases, with 10 bases left between them. The CDR3 consists of 13 residues. The CDR3 sequence is CASRREGNYGYTF. The CDR3 DNA follows: TGTGCCAGCAGACGCGAGGGAAACTATGGCTACACCTTC.

The J gene is TRBJ1-1, the V gene TRBV4-2; 7 positions agree with TRBD1. The CDR3 is 18 residues long. CDR1 and CDR2 from the germline V gene are LGHNA and YNFKEQ. Trimming took 3 bases from V and 3 from J; bases not matched to a gene: 16. The CDR3, as DNA: TGTGCCAGCAGCCAGGATTATCTACTGACAGGGAAGGACACTGAAGCTTTCTTT. This encodes CASSQDYLLTGKDTEAFF.

The chain carries TRBV2 and TRBJ2-7; the D gene could be TRBD1 or TRBD2 (5 bases each). The CDR3 sequence is 13 residues long. Deletions cut 7 bases from V and 4 bases from J, with 14 bases between. Germline values: CDR1 SNHLY, CDR2 FYNNEI. The CDR3 coding sequence is TGTGCCAGCAAAATAGGTGGGGGTTACGAGCAGTACTTC. As protein: CASKIGGGYEQYF.

The chain joins TRBV5-6 to TRBJ2-3, with 7 bases identical to TRBD2. Per germline, CDR1 SGHDT and CDR2 YYEEEE. V trimming: 5 bases; J trimming: 2 bases; junction bases outside the gene matches: 11. This CDR3 region has 16 residues. The CDR3 loop is CASSRGGGGVTDTQYF. DNA of the CDR3: TGTGCCAGCAGTCGAGGTGGGGGGGGTGTCACAGATACGCAGTATTTT. Supplemented by reference TRBV5-6 and TRBJ2-3, the full variable domain reads DAGVTQSPTHLIKTRGQQVTLRCSPKSGHDTVSWYQQALGQGPQFIFQYYEEEERQRGNFPDRFSGHQFPNYSSELNVNALLLGDSALYLCASSRGGGGVTDTQYFGPGTRLTVL.

The V gene is TRBV2, the J gene TRBJ2-7; D is ambiguous. From germline, CDR1 is SNHLY and CDR2 FYNNEI. V shed 5 bases and J shed 6 bases, with 11 bases lying between them. This CDR3 is 12 amino acids long. CDR3 DNA: TGTGCCAGCAGTTCCGAGCTCGGCGAGCAGTACTTC. Residues: CASSSELGEQYF.

The J gene is TRBJ2-3, the V gene TRBV19; tentatively, D is TRBD1 or TRBD2 (5 bases each). The CDR3 contains 14 residues. Trimming removed 3 bases at V and 6 bases at J, with 13 bases between. The germline V gene has CDR1 LNHDA and CDR2 SQIVND (reference sequence). CDR3 region: CASSIEGPGDTQYF. CDR3 coding DNA: TGTGCCAGTAGTATCGAGGGCCCAGGGGATACGCAGTATTTT.

About this clone: A far larger clone is only one base removed, so a read error is likely. In nucleotides, the CDR3 is TGTACCATCGGGGGACTGCACTACGAGCAGTACTTC. This translates into CTIGGLHYEQYF. V usage is TRBV10-3 and J usage is TRBJ2-7; perhaps TRBD2 as D (6 bases). This CDR3 region has 12 residues. Germline V lookup: CDR1 ENHRY, CDR2 SYGVKD.

V and J are TRBV10-1 and TRBJ2-3; a possible D gene is TRBD2 (5 bases). Trimming left V 6 bases short and J 6 bases short, with 19 bases between. CDR3 length: 15 amino acids. Germline-derived CDR1 and CDR2 are WNHNN and SYGVQD (reference sequence). CDR3 nucleotides: TGCGCCAGCAGGGCCTCTAGCCCATCTGGGGATACGCAGTATTTT. This translates into CASRASSPSGDTQYF.

The chain combines TRBV10-3 with TRBJ1-3; D unresolved. CDR1 is ENHRY and CDR2 is SYGVKD in the germline V gene. The CDR3 sequence is 13 residues long. Trimming stripped 7 bases from V and 3 bases from J, with 10 bases between. CDR3 in amino acids: CAINIEGGNTIYF. CDR3 DNA: TGTGCCATCAACATAGAAGGTGGAAACACCATATATTTT.